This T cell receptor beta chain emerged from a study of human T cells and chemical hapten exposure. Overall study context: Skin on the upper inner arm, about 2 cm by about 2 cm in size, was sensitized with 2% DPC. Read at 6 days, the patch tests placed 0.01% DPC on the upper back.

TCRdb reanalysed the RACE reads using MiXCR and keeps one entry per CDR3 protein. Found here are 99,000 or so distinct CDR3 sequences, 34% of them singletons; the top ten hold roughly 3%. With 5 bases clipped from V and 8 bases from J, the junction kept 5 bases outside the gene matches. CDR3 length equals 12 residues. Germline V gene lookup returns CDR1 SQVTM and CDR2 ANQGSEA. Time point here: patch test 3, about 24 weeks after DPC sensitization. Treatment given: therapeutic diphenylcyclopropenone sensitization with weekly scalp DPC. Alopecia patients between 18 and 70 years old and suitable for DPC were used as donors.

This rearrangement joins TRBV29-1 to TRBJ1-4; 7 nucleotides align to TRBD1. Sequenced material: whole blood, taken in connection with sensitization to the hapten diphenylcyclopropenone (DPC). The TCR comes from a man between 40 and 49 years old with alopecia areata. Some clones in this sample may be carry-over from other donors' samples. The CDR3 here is CSVRQGGEKLFF. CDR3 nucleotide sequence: TGCAGCGTTAGACAGGGAGGCGAAAAACTGTTTTTT.